This entry lists 7 T cell receptor beta chains sequenced from one sample in a study of cytomegalovirus exposure and HLA in healthy donors. The assay was immunoSEQ multiplex PCR, and TCRdb's table has in-frame clones only and misses some. The sample has over 90,000 clones, about 95% seen once. The sample consisted of PBMCs. These receptors came from a woman aged 18-30 years in good health and CMV-seronegative.

Details on this clone: A junction end diverges from the germline sequence, so it may reflect a read error. The rearrangement uses TRBV7-7 and TRBJ2-5, with a possible D match to TRBD2 (6 bases). CDR1 is SSHAT and CDR2 is FNYEAQ in the germline V gene (reference sequence). This CDR3 comprises 13 residues. Here the CDR3 reads CASSLRERETQYF. The CDR3 DNA is TGTGCTAGCAGCTTACGGGAGCGAGAGACCCAGTACTTC.

The chain recombines TRBV25-1 with TRBJ1-5, with D unresolved. Germline CDR1 and CDR2: MGHDK and SYGVNS. This CDR3 has 15 amino acids. V lost 4 bases, J lost 0 bases, and 10 bases lay in between. The CDR3 region is CASSGRSYSNQPQHF. The CDR3 nucleotides are TGTGCCAGCAGTGGCCGTAGCTATAGCAATCAGCCCCAGCATTTT.

The rearrangement uses TRBV4-3 and TRBJ1-2, with TRBD1 as a possible D gene (6 bases). Trimming stripped 2 bases from V and 5 bases from J, with 12 bases between. The germline V gene encodes CDR1 LGHNA and CDR2 YSLEER. The CDR3 is 14 amino acids. The CDR3 sequence is CASSQPDSRYGYTF. The CDR3 bases are TGCGCCAGCAGCCAACCGGACAGTAGATATGGCTACACCTTC.

As for this clone: Additional DNA sequences in this sample encode the identical CDR3. The chain joins TRBV27 to TRBJ1-1, with D possibly matching TRBD1 (5 bases). V shed 3 bases and J shed 2 bases, with 10 bases lying between them. Germline CDR1 and CDR2: MNHEY and SMNVEV (reference sequence). This CDR3 spans 14 amino acids. CDR3 region: CASSLGQGNTEAFF. The CDR3 DNA follows: TGTGCCAGCAGTTTGGGGCAGGGCAACACTGAAGCTTTCTTT.

The V call is TRBV5-1, the J call TRBJ1-3; weak D call: TRBD1 (6 bases). Between the trimmed V and J ends, which lost 6 bases and 0 bases, there was a span of 13 bases. This CDR3 has 15 amino acids. Germline V gene sequence: CDR1 SGHRS, CDR2 YFSETQ. The CDR3 region is CASTSTGLSGNTIYF. As DNA, the CDR3 is TGCGCCAGCACGTCGACAGGCCTCTCTGGAAACACCATATATTTT. The full variable domain, completed using reference TRBV5-1 and TRBJ1-3, is KAGVTQTPRYLIKTRGQQVTLSCSPISGHRSVSWYQQTPGQGLQFLFEYFSETQRNKGNFPGRFSGRQFSNSRSEMNVSTLELGDSALYLCASTSTGLSGNTIYFGEGSWLTVV.

The chain recombines TRBV10-3 with TRBJ2-1, with 11 positions matching TRBD1. The CDR3 spans 18 residues. The germline gives CDR1 ENHRY, CDR2 SYGVKD. The V and J ends lost 3 bases and 0 bases, in that order; junction bases with no gene match: 7. This CDR3 is CAISDTGQGVGSYNEQFF. The CDR3 coding sequence is TGTGCCATCAGTGACACGGGACAGGGGGTCGGCTCCTACAATGAGCAGTTCTTC.

The chain links TRBV11-2 to TRBJ1-1; D unclear. The CDR3 is made up of 19 amino acids. V gave up 2 bases and J gave up 1 base, with 23 bases separating them. Germline V gene sequence: CDR1 SGHAT, CDR2 FQNNGV. CDR3 nucleotide sequence: TGTGCCAGCAGCTTACGACCCCTTGGGAGGCTTGCCCAGAACACTGAAGCTTTCTTT. As protein: CASSLRPLGRLAQNTEAFF.